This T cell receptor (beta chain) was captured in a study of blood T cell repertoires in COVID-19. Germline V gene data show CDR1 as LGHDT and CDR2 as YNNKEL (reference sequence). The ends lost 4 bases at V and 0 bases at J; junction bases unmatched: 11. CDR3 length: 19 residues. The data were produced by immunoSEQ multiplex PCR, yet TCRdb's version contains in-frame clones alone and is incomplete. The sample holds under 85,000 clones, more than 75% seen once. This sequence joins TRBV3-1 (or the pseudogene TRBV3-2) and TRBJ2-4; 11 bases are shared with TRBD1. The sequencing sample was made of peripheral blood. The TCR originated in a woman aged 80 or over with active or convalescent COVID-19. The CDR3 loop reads CASSPTGTGGPVAKNIQYF. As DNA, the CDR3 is TGTGCCAGCAGCCCGACCGGGACAGGGGGGCCGGTAGCCAAAAACATTCAGTACTTC.